This TCR beta chain was retrieved from a study of T cell responses to AZD1222 COVID-19 vaccine (dated by TCRdb to the early 2020s). Study-wide context: AZD1222 recipients whose second dose came at about 4 weeks and those whose second dose came at about 12 weeks were combined into one group, since spike-specific TCR depth and breadth did not differ between the two schedules. TCR sequencing covered some 250 trial participants: 200 to 220 given two doses of AZD1222 and about 26 given two doses of MenACWY control vaccine. Trial participants were enrolled into age subgroups of 18-55, 56-69 and 70-plus years, which contained about 160, 30 and 59 TCR-sequenced participants, respectively. Beyond this particular receptor, the publication reports: A significant rise in spike-specific TCR breadth and depth was observed after two AZD1222 doses relative to day 0 and relative to MenACWY recipients. No day 14 peak-response samples were available, so repertoires were characterized only after the peak T cell response. Epitopes outside the regions mutated in the B.1.351 and B.1.1.7 variants were reportedly recognized by nearly half of the unique spike-specific TCRs. Vaccine-associated CD4 TCRs spanned the whole spike protein, with dominant responses in regions 160-218 and 743-854. Most participants were white British and females outnumbered males, and the authors suggested that clonal diversity may have been underestimated. In the small 56-69-year group, the increase in depth fell short of significance, most likely because of low power. Conclusions about previously exposed vaccinees are limited because only six or seven AZD1222 recipients were SARS-CoV-2 seropositive at baseline.

The CDR3 regions of human TCRbeta chains were subjected to immunosequencing. The published analysis was carried out like this. TCRs in the repertoires were matched against a reference library of SARS-CoV-2-specific TCRs that had been generated with the MIRA antigen-specificity platform. Breadth meant the fraction of unique TCRs that were SARS-CoV-2-associated, whereas depth meant the fraction of total T cells that were SARS-CoV-2-associated. Each spike-specific TCR was assigned to its reactive spike region and to a CD4 or CD8 class using the MIRA data. Log10-transformed breadth and depth values were compared by one-way ANOVA with Sidak's multiple comparisons tests. TCRdb stores this immuneACCESS table with in-frame sequences only. Part of the clones is absent; in the studies checked, under half of the shortfall reflects unresolved V genes, and no reason is known for the rest. D and trimming were read from the DNA, whereas the V and J calls and clone size are those reported in that table. The sample table holds over 120,000 clones, of which about 91% were seen once. The top ten constitute around 1.9% of the sample.

A remark on this clone: Its antigen remains unidentified. Within one base of it there is no much larger clone, and no base qualities were kept.

Reading from cysteine to phenylalanine, the CDR3 counts 15 amino acids. CDR3 DNA is the only sequence kept; it has 45 bases, read in frame from the first base. CDR1 and CDR2 (LNHDA, SQIVND) derive from the germline V gene (reference sequence). V sheds 5 bases and J sheds 5 bases, leaving 18 bases between their ends. Explained via the paper, the time point label denotes: baseline before first vaccination. The vaccinee samples were drawn from two UK trials, COV001 and COV002, one of which was a single-blind randomized controlled phase 2/3 trial testing AZD1222 (ChAdOx1 nCoV-19) in healthy adults. For TCRbeta chain sequencing, PBMC samples were collected from trial participants at day 0 and at day 28 after the second dose.

Sequenced here: peripheral blood, sampled on day 0 of AZD1222 vaccination. This clonotype was sampled from an adult in good health. This chain is built from TRBV19 and TRBJ1-2; TRBD1 could be the D gene, as 5 bases match. The nucleotide sequence is TGTGCCAGTAGTCCGGGGACGGAACCTGTATATGGCTACACCTTC. Translated, it reads CASSPGTEPVYGYTF.